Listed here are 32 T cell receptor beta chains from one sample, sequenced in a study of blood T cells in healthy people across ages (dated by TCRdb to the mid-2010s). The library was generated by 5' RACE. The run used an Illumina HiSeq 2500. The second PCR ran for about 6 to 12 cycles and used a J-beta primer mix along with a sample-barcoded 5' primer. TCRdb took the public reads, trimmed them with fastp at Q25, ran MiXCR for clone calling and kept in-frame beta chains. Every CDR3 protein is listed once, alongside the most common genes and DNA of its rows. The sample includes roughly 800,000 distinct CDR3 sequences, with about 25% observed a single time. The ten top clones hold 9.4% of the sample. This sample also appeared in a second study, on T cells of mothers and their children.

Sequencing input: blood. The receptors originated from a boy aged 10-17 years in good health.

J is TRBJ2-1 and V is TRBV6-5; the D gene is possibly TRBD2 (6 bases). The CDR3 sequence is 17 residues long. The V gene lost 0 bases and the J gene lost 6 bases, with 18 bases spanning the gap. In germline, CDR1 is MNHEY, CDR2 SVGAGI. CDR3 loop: CASSYSIRRRDSNEQFF. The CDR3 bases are TGTGCCAGCAGTTACTCGATTAGGCGTAGGGACTCCAATGAGCAGTTCTTC.

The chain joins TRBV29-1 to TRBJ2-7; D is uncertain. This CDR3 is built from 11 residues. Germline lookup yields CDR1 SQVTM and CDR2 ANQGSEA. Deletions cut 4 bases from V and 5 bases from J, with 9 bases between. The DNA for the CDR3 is TGCAGCGTTGGGTCTGGTAACGAGCAGTACTTC. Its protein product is CSVGSGNEQYF.

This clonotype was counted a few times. The CDR3 DNA reads TGTGCCATCAGTGAAATCGGCAATGAGCAGTTCTTC. Its translation: CAISEIGNEQFF. The chain links TRBV10-3 to TRBJ2-5; no reliable D call. The J call is in doubt because the DNA end fits TRBJ2-1 better. The CDR3 runs to 12 residues. Germline values: CDR1 ENHRY, CDR2 SYGVKD.

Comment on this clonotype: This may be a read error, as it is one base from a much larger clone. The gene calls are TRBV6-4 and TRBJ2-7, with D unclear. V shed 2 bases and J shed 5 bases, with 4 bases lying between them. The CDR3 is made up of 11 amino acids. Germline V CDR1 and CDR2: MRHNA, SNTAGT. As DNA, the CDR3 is TGTGCCAGCAGTGACGGGAACGAGCAGTACTTC. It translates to CASSDGNEQYF.

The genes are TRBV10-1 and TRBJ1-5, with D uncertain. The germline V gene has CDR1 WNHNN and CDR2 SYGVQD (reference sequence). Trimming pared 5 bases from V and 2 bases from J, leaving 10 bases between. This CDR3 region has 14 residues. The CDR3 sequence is CASSTWGGNQPQHF. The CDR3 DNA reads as TGCGCCAGCAGTACGTGGGGAGGCAATCAGCCCCAGCATTTT.

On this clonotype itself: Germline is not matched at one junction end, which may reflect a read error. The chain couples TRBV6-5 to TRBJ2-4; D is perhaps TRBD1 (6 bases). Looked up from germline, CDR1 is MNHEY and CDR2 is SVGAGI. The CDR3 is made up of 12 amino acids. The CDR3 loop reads CASRDSKNILYF. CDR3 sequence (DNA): TGTGCCAGCAGGGACAGCAAAAACATTCTGTACTTC.

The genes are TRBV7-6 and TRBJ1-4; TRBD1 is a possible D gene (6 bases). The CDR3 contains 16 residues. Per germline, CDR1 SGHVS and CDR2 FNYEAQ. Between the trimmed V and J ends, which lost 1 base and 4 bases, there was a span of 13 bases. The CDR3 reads CASSLVGTNNNEKLFF. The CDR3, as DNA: TGTGCCAGCAGCTTAGTAGGGACAAATAATAATGAAAAACTGTTTTTT.

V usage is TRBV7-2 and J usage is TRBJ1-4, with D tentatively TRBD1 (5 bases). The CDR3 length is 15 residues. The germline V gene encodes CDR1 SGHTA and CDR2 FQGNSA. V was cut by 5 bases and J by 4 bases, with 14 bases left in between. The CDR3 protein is CASSKRDGFNEKLFF. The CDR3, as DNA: TGTGCCAGCAGCAAACGGGACGGATTTAATGAAAAACTGTTTTTT.

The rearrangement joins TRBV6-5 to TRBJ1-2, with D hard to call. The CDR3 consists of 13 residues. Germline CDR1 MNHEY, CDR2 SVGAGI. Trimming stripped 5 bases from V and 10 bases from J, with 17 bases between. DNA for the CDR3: TGTGCCAGCAGTAACAGTTTTCCCACGGACTACACCTTC. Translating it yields CASSNSFPTDYTF.

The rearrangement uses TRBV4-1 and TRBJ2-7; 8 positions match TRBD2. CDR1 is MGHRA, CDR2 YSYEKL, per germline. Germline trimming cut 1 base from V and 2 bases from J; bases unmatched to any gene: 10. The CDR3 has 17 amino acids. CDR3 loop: CASSQVVGTSFPYEQYF. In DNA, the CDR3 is TGCGCCAGCAGCCAAGTCGTCGGGACTAGTTTCCCCTACGAGCAGTACTTC.

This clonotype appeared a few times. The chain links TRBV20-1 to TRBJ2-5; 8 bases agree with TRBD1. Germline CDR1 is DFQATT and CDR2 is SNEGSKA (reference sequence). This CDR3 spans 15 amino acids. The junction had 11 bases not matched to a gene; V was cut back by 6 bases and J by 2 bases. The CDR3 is CSAGSRTGLQETQYF. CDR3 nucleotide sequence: TGCAGTGCCGGCTCCCGGACAGGGCTTCAAGAGACCCAGTACTTC.

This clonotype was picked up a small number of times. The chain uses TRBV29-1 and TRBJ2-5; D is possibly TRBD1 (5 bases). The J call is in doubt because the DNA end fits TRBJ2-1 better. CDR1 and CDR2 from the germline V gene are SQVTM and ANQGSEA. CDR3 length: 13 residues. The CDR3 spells CSVGQGPYNEQFF. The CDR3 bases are TGCAGCGTTGGTCAGGGTCCGTACAATGAGCAGTTCTTC.

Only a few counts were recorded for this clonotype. CDR3 nucleotide sequence: TGTGCCAGCAGTTTTACGGCTAGCGGCGTAGCCAAAAACATTCAGTACTTC. This codes for CASSFTASGVAKNIQYF. The J gene is TRBJ2-4, the V gene TRBV28, with 7 bases that match TRBD2. The CDR3 runs 17 residues. J lost 0 bases, V lost 3 bases, and 8 bases had no gene match. CDR1 is MDHEN, CDR2 SYDVKM, per germline.

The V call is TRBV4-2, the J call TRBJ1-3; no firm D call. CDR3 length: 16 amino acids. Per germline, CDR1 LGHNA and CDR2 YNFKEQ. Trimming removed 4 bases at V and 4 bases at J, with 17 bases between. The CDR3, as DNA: TGTGCCAGCAGCCGACCTTTTGTGGAGCTCGGAAACACCATATATTTT. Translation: CASSRPFVELGNTIYF.

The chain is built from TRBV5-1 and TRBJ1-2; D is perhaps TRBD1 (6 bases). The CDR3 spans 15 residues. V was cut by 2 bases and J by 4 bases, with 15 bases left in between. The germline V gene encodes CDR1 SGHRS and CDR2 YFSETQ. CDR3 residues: CASSFYRAMGYGYTF. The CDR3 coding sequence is TGCGCCAGCAGCTTTTACAGGGCCATGGGCTATGGCTACACCTTC.

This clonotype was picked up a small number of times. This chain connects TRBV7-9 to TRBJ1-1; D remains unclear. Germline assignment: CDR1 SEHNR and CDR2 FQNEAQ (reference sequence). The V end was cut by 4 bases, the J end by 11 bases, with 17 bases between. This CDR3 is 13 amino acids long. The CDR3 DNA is TGTGCCAGCAGCTCGCCCCCAGGTTTGTCGGCTTTCTTT. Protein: CASSSPPGLSAFF.

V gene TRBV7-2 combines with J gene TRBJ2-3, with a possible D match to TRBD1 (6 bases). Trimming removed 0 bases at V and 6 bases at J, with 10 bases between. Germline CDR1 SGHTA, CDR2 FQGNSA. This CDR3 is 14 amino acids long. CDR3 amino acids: CASSLAMGADTQYF. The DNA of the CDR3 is TGTGCCAGCAGCTTAGCAATGGGGGCCGATACGCAGTATTTT.

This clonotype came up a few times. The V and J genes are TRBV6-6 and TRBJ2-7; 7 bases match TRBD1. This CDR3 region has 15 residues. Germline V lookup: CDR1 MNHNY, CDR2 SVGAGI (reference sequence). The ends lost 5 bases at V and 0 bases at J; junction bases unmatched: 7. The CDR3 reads CASSNNRGASYEQYF. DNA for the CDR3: TGTGCCAGCAGTAATAACAGGGGCGCCTCCTACGAGCAGTACTTC.

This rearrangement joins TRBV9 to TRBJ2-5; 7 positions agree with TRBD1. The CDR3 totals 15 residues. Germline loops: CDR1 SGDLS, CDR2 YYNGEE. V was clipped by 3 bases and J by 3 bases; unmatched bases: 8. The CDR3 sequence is CASSETGFGEETQYF. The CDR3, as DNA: TGTGCCAGCAGCGAGACAGGGTTTGGGGAAGAGACCCAGTACTTC.

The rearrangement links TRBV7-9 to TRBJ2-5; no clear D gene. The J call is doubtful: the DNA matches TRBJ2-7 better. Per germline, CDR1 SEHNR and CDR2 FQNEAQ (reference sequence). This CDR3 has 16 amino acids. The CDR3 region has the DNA TGTGCCAGCAGCTTAAGCCCCGCTGGTTTGAGAAACGAGCAGTACTTC. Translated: CASSLSPAGLRNEQYF.

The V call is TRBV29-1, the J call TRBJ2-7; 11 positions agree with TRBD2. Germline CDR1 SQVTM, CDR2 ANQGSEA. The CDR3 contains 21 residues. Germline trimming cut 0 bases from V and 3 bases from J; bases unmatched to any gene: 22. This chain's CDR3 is CSVEDANEGVGTSGRLYEQYF. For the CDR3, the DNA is TGCAGCGTTGAAGATGCGAATGAGGGGGTAGGGACTAGCGGACGCCTCTACGAGCAGTACTTC.

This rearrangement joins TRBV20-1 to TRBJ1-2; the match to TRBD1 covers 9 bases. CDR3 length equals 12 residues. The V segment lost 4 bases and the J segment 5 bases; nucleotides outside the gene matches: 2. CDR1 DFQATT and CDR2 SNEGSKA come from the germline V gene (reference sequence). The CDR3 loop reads CSATGTGYGYTF. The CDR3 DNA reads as TGCAGTGCTACCGGGACAGGGTATGGCTACACCTTC.

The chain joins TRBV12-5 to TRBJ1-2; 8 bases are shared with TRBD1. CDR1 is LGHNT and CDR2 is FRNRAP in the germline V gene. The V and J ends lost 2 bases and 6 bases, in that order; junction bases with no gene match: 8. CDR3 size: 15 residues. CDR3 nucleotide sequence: TGTGCTAGTGGTTTGATCGGGCAGGGGGCAGATGGCTACACCTTC. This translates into CASGLIGQGADGYTF.

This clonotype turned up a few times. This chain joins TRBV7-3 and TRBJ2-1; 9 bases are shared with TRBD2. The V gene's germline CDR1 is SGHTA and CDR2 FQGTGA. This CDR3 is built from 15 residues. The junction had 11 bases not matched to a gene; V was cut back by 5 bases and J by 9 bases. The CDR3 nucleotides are TGTGCCAGCAGCCCCGGGACTAGCTTCTACGGTGAGCAGTTCTTC. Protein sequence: CASSPGTSFYGEQFF. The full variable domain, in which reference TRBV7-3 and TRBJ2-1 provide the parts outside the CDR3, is GAGVSQTPSNKVTEKGKYVELRCDPISGHTALYWYRQSLGQGPEFLIYFQGTGAADDSGLPNDRFFAVRPEGSVSTLKIQRTERGDSAVYLCASSPGTSFYGEQFFGPGTRLTVL.

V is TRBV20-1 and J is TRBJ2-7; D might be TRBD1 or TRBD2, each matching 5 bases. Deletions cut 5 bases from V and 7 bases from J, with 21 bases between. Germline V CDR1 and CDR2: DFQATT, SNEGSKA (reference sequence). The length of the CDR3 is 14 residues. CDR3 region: CSAVGPPGTKEQYF. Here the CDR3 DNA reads TGCAGTGCTGTGGGACCCCCTGGAACGAAGGAGCAGTACTTC.

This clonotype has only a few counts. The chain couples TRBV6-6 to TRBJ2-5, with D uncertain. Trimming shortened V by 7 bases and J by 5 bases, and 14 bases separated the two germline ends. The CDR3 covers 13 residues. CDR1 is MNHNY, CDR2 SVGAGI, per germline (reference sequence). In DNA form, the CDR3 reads TGTGCCAGCACCGCAGCTTTAAGGGAGACCCAGTACTTC. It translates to CASTAALRETQYF.

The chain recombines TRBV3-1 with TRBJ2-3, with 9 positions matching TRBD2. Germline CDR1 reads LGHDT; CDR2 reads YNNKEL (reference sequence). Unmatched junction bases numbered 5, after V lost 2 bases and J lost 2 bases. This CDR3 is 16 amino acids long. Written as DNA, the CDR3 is TGTGCCAGCAGCCAAATGTTAGCGGGAGACACAGATACGCAGTATTTT. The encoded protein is CASSQMLAGDTDTQYF.

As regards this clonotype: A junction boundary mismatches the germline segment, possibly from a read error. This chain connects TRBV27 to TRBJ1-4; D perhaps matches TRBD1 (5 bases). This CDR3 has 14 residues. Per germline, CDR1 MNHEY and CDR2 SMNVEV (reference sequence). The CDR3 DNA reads TGTGCCAGCAGTCCCCGGGACCCTAAAGAAAAACTGTTTTTT. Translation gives CASSPRDPKEKLFF. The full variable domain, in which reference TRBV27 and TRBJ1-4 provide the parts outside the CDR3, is EAQVTQNPRYLITVTGKKLTVTCSQNMNHEYMSWYRQDPGLGLRQIYYSMNVEVTDKGDVPEGYKVSRKEKRNFPLILESPSPNQTSLYFCASSPRDPKEKLFFGSGTQLSVL.

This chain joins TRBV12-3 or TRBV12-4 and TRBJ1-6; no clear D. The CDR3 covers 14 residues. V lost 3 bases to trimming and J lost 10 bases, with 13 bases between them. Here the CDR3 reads CASSFLGGGSPLHF. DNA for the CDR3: TGTGCCAGCAGTTTCTTAGGAGGCGGATCACCCCTCCACTTT.

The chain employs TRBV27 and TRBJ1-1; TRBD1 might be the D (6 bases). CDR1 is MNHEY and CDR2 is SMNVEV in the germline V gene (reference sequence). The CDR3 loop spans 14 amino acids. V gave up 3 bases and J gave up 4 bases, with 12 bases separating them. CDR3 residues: CASSFIGGLTEAFF. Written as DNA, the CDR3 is TGTGCCAGCAGTTTTATAGGGGGGCTCACTGAAGCTTTCTTT.

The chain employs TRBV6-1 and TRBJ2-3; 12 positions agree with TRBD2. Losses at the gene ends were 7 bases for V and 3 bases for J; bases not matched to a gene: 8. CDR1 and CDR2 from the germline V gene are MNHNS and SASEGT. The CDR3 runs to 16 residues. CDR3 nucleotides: TGTGCCAGCAATACACTAGCGGGAGGCGGGACAGATACGCAGTATTTT. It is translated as CASNTLAGGGTDTQYF.

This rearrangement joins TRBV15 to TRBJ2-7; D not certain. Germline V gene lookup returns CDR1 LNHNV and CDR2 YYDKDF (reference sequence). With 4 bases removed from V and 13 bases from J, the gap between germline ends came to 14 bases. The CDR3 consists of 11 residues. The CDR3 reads CATSTQNRLYF. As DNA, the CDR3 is TGTGCCACCAGCACCCAGAACCGTCTTTACTTC.